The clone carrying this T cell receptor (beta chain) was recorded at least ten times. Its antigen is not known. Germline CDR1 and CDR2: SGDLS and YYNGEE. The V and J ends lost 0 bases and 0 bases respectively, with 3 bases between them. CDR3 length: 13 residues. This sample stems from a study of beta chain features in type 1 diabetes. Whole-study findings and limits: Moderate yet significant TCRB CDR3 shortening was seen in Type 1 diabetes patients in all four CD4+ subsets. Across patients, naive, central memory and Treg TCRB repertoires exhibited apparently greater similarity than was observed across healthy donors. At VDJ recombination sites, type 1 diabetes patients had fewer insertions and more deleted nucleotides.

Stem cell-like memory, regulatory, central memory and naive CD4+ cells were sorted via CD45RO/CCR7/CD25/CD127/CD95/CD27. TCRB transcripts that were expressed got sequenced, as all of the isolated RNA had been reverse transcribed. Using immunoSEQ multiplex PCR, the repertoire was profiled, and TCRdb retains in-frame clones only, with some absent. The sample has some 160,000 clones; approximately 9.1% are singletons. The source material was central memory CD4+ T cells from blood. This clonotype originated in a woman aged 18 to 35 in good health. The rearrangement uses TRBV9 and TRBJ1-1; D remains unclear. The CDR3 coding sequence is TGTGCCAGCAGCGTAGCCGTGAACACTGAAGCTTTCTTT. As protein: CASSVAVNTEAFF.